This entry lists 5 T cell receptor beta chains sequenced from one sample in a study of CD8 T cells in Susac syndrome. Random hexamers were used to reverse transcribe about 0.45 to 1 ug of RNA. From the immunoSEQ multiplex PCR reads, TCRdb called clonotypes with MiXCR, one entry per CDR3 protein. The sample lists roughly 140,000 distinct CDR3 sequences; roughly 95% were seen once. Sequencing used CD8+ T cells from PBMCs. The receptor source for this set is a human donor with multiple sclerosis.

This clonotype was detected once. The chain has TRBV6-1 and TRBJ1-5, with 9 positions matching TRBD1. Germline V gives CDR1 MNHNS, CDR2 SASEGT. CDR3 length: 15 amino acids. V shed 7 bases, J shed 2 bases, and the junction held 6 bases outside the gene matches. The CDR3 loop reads CASTEGQGRNQPQHF. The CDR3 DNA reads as TGTGCCAGCACAGAAGGACAGGGGCGCAATCAGCCCCAGCATTTT.

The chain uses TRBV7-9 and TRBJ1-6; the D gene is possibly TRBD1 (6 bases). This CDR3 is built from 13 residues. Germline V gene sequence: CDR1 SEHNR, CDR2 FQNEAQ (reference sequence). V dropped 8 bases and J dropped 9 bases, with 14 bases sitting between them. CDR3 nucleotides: TGTGCCAGCGAGCCACAGGGCGTTTCACCCCTCCACTTT. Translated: CASEPQGVSPLHF.

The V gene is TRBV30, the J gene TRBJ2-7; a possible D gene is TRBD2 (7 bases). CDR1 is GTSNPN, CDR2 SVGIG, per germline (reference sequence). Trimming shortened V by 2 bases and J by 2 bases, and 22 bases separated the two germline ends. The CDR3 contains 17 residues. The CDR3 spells CAWSPPLAEGGTYEQYV. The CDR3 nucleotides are TGTGCCTGGAGTCCCCCTTTGGCGGAGGGGGGGACCTACGAGCAGTACGTC.

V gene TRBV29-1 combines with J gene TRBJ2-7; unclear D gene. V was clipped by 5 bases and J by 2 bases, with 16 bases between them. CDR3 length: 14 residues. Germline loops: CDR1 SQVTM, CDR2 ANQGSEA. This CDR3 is CSVFLALKPYEQYF. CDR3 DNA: TGCAGCGTTTTCCTCGCACTCAAACCCTACGAGCAGTACTTC.

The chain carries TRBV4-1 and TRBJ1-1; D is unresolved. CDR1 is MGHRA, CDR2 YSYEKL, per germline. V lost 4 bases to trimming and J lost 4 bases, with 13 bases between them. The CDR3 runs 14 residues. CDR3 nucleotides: TGCGCCAGCAGCCCCCCCAAAGGGATCACTGAAGCTTTCTTT. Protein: CASSPPKGITEAFF.